What follows is one T cell receptor beta chain and its context. The antigen it binds to is not known. TRB rearrangements were amplified by multiplex PCR following a touch-down protocol, with the TRB-A and TRB-B primer pools mixed in one tube. Two consecutive PCR reactions with Phusion HS II polymerase added Illumina adapters and sample indices to the amplicons. After gel purification with the NucleoSpin Gel and PCR Clean-up kit, the amplicons were quantified by Qubit and checked for quality on an Agilent 2100 Bioanalyzer. Sequencing of the libraries was done on an Illumina MiSeq with 600-cycle, single-indexed, paired-end runs. The paper's processing steps were these. Alignment and assembly of TRB reads were performed with MiXCR version 2.1.12 and the default MiXCR reference library. A clone was defined by each unique CDR3 nucleotide sequence, and the analysis included only productive sequences supported by at least two reads. Alpha-parameterized diversity profiles (alpha 0 to 5), including the Shannon (alpha 1) and Simpson (alpha 2) indices, were computed with an R script to assess repertoire diversity. Combinatorial TRB VJ usage was computed with the tcR package and compared between cohorts by principal component analysis with ade4. GLIPH was used to cluster TCRbeta CDR3s in pairs of cohorts matched for age and read depth, and a Wilcoxon test was used to compare cluster frequencies. TCRdb reprocessed the reads, and each CDR3 protein sequence is entered once, without DNA. TCRdb's processing, not the authors' own work, is the source of the V and J calls. The sample table records 6,500 to 10,000 distinct CDR3 sequences. The biggest ten clones account for 5% to 6.5% of the sample.

Inclusive of the bounding cysteine and phenylalanine, the CDR3 is 16 residues long. No coding sequence is recorded. CDR1 and CDR2 (MNHEY, SMNVEV) derive from the germline V gene (reference sequence). These data come from a study of T cell clusters in autoimmune cytopenias (dated by TCRdb to about 2019). Some background on the complete study: The median TRB sequencing depth was 50,000 to 60,000 reads per sample, and the median number of distinct TRB clonotypes was 2,350 per sample. TRB and IGH repertoires from peripheral blood were sequenced in autoimmune cytopenia patients at active disease and during treatment follow-up, with healthy, CLL and autoimmune hepatitis controls included alongside. The study aimed to test whether autoimmune cytopenia patients carry a disease-specific immune repertoire signature usable as a blood-based biomarker. Results and caveats for the whole study, not just this receptor: Compared with active autoimmune hepatitis patients, healthy donors had almost three times as many exclusive TRB clusters, a finding consistent with an autoimmunity-wide signature. The T cell clusters were only ever defined in silico, so experimental validation of their functional role was still needed. A lack of physiological T cell clusters in primary autoimmune cytopenia patients was suggested by GLIPH, as 51 clusters were found to be exclusive to healthy donors versus roughly 15 exclusive to patients. The cluster-lack signature was not observed for secondary cytopenia versus CLL, as the signature was apparently masked by the dominant lymphoma-associated repertoire. The TRB repertoire shifts, including less even repertoires in secondary cytopenia and CLL, mostly reflected lymphoma bias and not autoimmunity.

For each sample, TRB amplification used about 0.25 ug of peripheral blood genomic DNA, equal to some 38,000 genome equivalents. The clonotype comes from a human donor with an autoimmune cytopenia or autoimmune hepatitis (not recorded which). This sequence uses TRBV27 and TRBJ1-4; TCRdb returns TRBD1, unconfirmable since there is no DNA. The sequenced sample consisted of peripheral blood. For the CDR3, the sequence is CASSSFGRGPNEKLFF.